The 10 T cell receptor beta chains presented below share a single source sample, sequenced in a study of T cells in Graves' hyperthyroidism and ophthalmopathy. Using RNA transcripts as the source, TCR beta CDR3 regions were amplified. HTBI primers were used for first-round RT-PCR of the TCR CDR3. TCRdb re-called the multiplex PCR reads through MiXCR, storing one row per CDR3 protein. Among 350,000 or so distinct CDR3 sequences listed, roughly 20% were seen once. The sample consisted of blood. All receptors derive from a woman between 35 and 50 years old with Graves' ophthalmopathy.

This clonotype was observed at least ten times. The V call is TRBV9, the J call TRBJ1-5, with no clear D. Germline CDR1 SGDLS, CDR2 YYNGEE. The V gene lost 7 bases and the J gene lost 4 bases, with 9 bases spanning the gap. This CDR3 contains 12 residues. The CDR3 nucleotides are TGTGCCAGCGGGGAGGGTAATCAGCCCCAGCATTTT. Protein: CASGEGNQPQHF.

The V and J genes are TRBV12-3 or TRBV12-4 and TRBJ1-2; D is perhaps TRBD1 (6 bases). CDR3 size: 14 residues. V gave up 3 bases and J gave up 5 bases, with 13 bases separating them. In DNA form, the CDR3 reads TGTGCCAGCAGTTTCAGGACAGTTTTGTATGGCTACACCTTC. This encodes CASSFRTVLYGYTF.

This clonotype was seen at least ten times. V is TRBV3-1 and J is TRBJ1-1; the D is unclear. V shed 3 bases and J shed 5 bases, with 13 bases lying between them. This CDR3 region has 14 residues. Germline V CDR1 and CDR2: LGHDT, YNNKEL (reference sequence). The CDR3 spells CASSQGMWDTEAFF. DNA of the CDR3: TGTGCCAGCAGCCAGGGGATGTGGGATACTGAAGCTTTCTTT. Full variable domain (rest looked up from reference TRBV3-1 and TRBJ1-1): DTAVSQTPKYLVTQMGNDKSIKCEQNLGHDTMYWYKQDSKKFLKIMFSYNNKELIINETVPNRFSPKSPDKAHLNLHINSLELGDSAVYFCASSQGMWDTEAFFGQGTRLTVV.

This clonotype showed up just a few times. The chain is built from TRBV12-3 or TRBV12-4 and TRBJ2-5; no definite D call. This CDR3 has 14 residues. Trimming took off 3 bases at V and 5 bases at J, with 13 bases between the two ends. The CDR3, as DNA: TGTGCCAGCAGTTTCGGGCTAGTTGGGGAGACCCAGTACTTC. Amino acids: CASSFGLVGETQYF.

This clonotype appeared many times. The chain links TRBV15 to TRBJ2-5; D may be TRBD1 (7 bases). CDR3 size: 15 residues. Germline V gene sequence: CDR1 LNHNV, CDR2 YYDKDF (reference sequence). Trimming cost V 1 base and J 2 bases, with 11 bases left between them. CDR3 region: CATSRGGDSQETQYF. The DNA for the CDR3 is TGTGCCACCAGCAGAGGGGGGGACAGTCAAGAGACCCAGTACTTC.

As concerns this clonotype: A read error may be the cause here, since a much bigger clone is one base away. The gene calls are TRBV7-8 and TRBJ2-7; possibly TRBD1 for D (6 bases). The V gene lost 1 base and the J gene lost 3 bases, with 22 bases spanning the gap. The germline CDR1 and CDR2 sequences are SGHVS and FQNEAQ. This CDR3 region has 18 residues. The DNA of the CDR3 is TGTGCCAGCAGCTTAGGGGGGAACAAGGGGGTCTATTTCTACGAGCAGTACTTC. It yields the protein CASSLGGNKGVYFYEQYF.

This chain joins TRBV28 and TRBJ2-5, with D hard to call. Trimming took 3 bases from V and 2 from J, leaving 10 bases between them. This CDR3 region has 14 residues. CDR1 is MDHEN and CDR2 is SYDVKM in the germline V gene. Here the CDR3 reads CASSFSTRQETQYF. The CDR3 region has the DNA TGTGCCAGCAGTTTCTCGACACGACAAGAGACCCAGTACTTC. The full variable domain, in which reference TRBV28 and TRBJ2-5 provide the parts outside the CDR3, is DVKVTQSSRYLVKRTGEKVFLECVQDMDHENMFWYRQDPGLGLRLIYFSYDVKMKEKGDIPEGYSVSREKKERFSLILESASTNQTSMYLCASSFSTRQETQYFGPGTRLLVL.

This clonotype was seen many times. The gene calls are TRBV7-3 and TRBJ2-7; TRBD1 agrees at 7 bases. The CDR3 contains 15 residues. Germline assignment: CDR1 SGHTA and CDR2 FQGTGA. The ends lost 1 base at V and 2 bases at J; junction bases unmatched: 5. CDR3 in amino acids: CASSLKAGGTYEQYF. The CDR3 nucleotides read TGTGCCAGCAGCTTAAAGGCAGGGGGAACCTACGAGCAGTACTTC.

Many counts were recorded for this clonotype. CDR3 sequence (DNA): TGTGCCAGCAGCTTAGATCCACAGGCCGGCTACGAGCAGTACTTC. Translating it yields CASSLDPQAGYEQYF. V gene TRBV11-3 combines with J gene TRBJ2-7, with D perhaps matching TRBD1 (5 bases). The CDR3 consists of 15 residues. V lost 0 bases, J lost 3 bases, and 12 bases lay in between. Germline V lookup: CDR1 SGHNT, CDR2 YENEEA.

This clonotype was recorded a few times. CDR3: CASSSPGTGPKETQYF. CDR3 sequence (DNA): TGTGCCAGCAGTTCGCCGGGGACAGGGCCTAAAGAGACCCAGTACTTC. The rearrangement links TRBV12-3 or TRBV12-4 to TRBJ2-5; 9 bases agree with TRBD1. V lost 4 bases, J lost 3 bases, and 9 bases stayed unmatched. This CDR3 has 16 amino acids.